This T cell receptor (beta chain) was captured by sequencing in a study of identical twins. Study outcomes and limitations: Among beta out-of-frame sequences, excess sharing between twins appeared weaker.

This clonotype has only a few counts. Its target is not known. V lost 0 bases to trimming and J lost 4 bases, with 16 bases between them. CDR1 and CDR2 (germline): MGHRA, YSYEKL. The CDR3 covers 18 residues. TCRdb re-analysed the 5' RACE reads in MiXCR, keeping a single row per CDR3 protein. This table holds approximately 690,000 distinct CDR3 sequences, 5.5% to 6.5% found once. Material: naive T cells sorted from blood. The V and J genes are TRBV4-1 and TRBJ2-6; tentative D call: TRBD1 (6 bases). The receptor's source is a man younger than 30 in good health. In nucleotides, the CDR3 is TGCGCCAGCAGCCAAGAAGGGTTGGGGGCGCCCGGGGCCAACGTCCTGACTTTC. Encoded protein: CASSQEGLGAPGANVLTF.